This TCR beta chain was sequenced for a study of identical twins. CDR3 length: 12 residues. Trimming removed 8 bases at V and 8 bases at J, with 14 bases between. CDR1 and CDR2 (germline): SGHRS, YFSETQ. Study-wide results and caveats: Cord blood beta clonotypes that were abundant carried fewer insertions, and memory repertoires showed no such trend.

TCRdb re-derived calls from the 5' RACE reads in MiXCR, one entry per CDR3 protein. The top ten hold under 2% of the sample, which has hundreds of thousands of distinct CDR3 sequences, roughly an eighth seen once. Healthy Caucasian donors formed the entire cohort. Note on this clonotype: Its antigen is as yet unknown.

The sample was also linked to a second study, of yellow fever vaccine responses in identical twins. That paper notes: A vaccine T cell response that seemed partly convergent and partly personalized was reported in twins.

The TCR comes from a woman aged 18-30 years in good health. The V gene is TRBV5-1, the J gene TRBJ2-1; maybe TRBD2 (5 bases). The source material was PBMCs. The CDR3 reads CASAGSVDEQFF. As DNA, the CDR3 is TGCGCCAGTGCGGGCAGTGTGGATGAGCAGTTCTTC.